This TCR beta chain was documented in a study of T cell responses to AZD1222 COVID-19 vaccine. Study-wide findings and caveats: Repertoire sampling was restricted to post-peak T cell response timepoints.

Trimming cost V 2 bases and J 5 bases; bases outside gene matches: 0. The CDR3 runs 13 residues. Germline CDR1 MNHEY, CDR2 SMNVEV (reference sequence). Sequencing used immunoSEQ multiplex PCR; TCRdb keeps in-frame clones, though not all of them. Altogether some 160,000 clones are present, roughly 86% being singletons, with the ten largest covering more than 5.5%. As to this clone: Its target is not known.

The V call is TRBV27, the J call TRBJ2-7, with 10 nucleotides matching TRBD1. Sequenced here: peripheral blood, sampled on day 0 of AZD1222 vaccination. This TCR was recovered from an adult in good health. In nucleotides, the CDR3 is TGTGCCAGCAGTTTAGACAGGGGGCACGAGCAGTACTTC. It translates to CASSLDRGHEQYF.